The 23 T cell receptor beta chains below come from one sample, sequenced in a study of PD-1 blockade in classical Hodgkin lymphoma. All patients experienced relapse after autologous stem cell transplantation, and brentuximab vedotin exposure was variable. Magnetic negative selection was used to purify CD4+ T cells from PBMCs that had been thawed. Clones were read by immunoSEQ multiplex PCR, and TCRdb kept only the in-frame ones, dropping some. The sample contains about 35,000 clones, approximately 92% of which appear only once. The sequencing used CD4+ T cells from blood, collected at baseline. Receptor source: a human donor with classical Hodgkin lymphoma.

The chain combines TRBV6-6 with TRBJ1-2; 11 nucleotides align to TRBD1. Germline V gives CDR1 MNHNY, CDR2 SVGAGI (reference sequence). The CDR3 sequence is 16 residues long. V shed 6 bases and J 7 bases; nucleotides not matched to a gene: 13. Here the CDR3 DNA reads TGTGCCAGCAGCCAGCCCCTAGGACAGGGGGCGGGTGGCTACACCTTC. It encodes CASSQPLGQGAGGYTF.

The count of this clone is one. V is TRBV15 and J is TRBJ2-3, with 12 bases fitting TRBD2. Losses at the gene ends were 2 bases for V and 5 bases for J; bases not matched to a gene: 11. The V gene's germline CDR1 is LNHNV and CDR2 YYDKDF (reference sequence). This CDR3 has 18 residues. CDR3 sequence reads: CATSRLPRLAGERDTQYF. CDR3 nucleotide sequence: TGTGCCACCAGCAGATTACCGCGACTAGCGGGAGAGCGAGATACGCAGTATTTT.

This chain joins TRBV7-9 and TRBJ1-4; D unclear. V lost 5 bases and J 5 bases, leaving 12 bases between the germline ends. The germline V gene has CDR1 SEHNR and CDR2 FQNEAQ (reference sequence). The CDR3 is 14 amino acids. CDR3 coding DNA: TGTGCCAGCAGCGGATTTTCTGGGAATGAAAAACTGTTTTTT. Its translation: CASSGFSGNEKLFF.

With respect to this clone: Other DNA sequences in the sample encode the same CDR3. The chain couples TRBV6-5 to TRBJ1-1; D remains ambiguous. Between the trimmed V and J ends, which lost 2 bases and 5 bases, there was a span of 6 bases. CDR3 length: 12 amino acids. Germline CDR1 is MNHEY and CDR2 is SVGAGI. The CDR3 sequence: CASSYTATEAFF. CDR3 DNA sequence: TGTGCCAGCAGTTACACGGCTACTGAAGCTTTCTTT.

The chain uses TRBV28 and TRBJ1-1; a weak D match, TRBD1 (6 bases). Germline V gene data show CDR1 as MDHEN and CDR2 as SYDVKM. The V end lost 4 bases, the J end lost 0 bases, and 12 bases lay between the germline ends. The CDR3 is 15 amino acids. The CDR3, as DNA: TGTGCCAGCAGTTGGGGGGGGCGGATGAACACTGAAGCTTTCTTT. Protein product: CASSWGGRMNTEAFF.

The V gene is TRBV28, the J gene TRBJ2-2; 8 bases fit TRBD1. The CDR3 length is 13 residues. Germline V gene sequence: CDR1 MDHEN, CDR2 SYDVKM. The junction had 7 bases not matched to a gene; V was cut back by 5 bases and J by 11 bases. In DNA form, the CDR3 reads TGTGCCAGCAGTCGACAGGGGACTGGCGAGCTGTTTTTT. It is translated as CASSRQGTGELFF.

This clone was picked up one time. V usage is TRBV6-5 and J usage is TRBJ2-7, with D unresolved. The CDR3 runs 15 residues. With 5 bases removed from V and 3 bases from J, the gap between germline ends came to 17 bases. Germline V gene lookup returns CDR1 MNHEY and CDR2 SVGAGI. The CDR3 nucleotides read TGTGCCAGCAGTCAAAGATCAGTGGTTAACTACGAGCAGTACTTC. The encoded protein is CASSQRSVVNYEQYF.

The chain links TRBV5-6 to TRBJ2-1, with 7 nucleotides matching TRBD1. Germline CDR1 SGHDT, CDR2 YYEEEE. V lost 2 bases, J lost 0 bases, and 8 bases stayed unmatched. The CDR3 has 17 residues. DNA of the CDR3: TGTGCCAGCAGCTTAAGGAGGACAGGTTTCTCCTACAATGAGCAGTTCTTC. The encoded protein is CASSLRRTGFSYNEQFF.

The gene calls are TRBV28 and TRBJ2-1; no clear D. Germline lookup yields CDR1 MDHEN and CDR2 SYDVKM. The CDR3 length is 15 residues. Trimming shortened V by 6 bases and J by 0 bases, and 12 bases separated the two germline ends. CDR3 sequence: CASSRPPPSYNEQFF. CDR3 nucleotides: TGTGCCAGCAGCCGACCTCCCCCCTCCTACAATGAGCAGTTCTTC.

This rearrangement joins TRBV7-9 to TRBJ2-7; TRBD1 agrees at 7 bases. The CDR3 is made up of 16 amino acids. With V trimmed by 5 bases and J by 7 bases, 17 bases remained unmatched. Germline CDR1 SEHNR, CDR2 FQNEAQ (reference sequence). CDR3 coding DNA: TGTGCCAGCAGCCCCGGGACAGCGAAGGTATCTAGTGAGCAGTACTTC. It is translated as CASSPGTAKVSSEQYF. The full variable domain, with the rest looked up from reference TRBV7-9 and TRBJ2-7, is DTGVSQNPRHKITKRGQNVTFRCDPISEHNRLYWYRQTLGQGPEFLTYFQNEAQLEKSRLLSDRFSAERPKGSFSTLEIQRTEQGDSAMYLCASSPGTAKVSSEQYFGPGTRLTVT.

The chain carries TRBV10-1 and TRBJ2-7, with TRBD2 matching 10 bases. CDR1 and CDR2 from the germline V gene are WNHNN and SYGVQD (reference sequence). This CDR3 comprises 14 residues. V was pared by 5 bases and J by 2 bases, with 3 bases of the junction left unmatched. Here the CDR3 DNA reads TGCGCCAGCAGTCTAGCGGGAGACACCTACGAGCAGTACTTC. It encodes CASSLAGDTYEQYF.

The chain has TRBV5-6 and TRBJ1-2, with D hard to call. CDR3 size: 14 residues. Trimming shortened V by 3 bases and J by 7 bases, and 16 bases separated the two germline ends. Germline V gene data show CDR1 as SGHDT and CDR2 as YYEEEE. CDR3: CASSSQSQFGGYTF. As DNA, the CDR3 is TGTGCCAGCAGCTCTCAGAGTCAGTTCGGTGGCTACACCTTC.

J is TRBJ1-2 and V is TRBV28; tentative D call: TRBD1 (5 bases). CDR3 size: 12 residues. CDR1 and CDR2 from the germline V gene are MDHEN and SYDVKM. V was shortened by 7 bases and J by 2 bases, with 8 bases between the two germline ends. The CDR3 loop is CASTRGNYGYTF. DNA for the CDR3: TGTGCCAGCACTCGGGGGAACTATGGCTACACCTTC.

The CDR3 DNA reads as TGTGCCAGCAGCGATAGCAATCAGCCCCAGCATTTT. Translated, it gives CASSDSNQPQHF. The chain links TRBV2 to TRBJ1-5; D gene uncertain. V shed 6 bases and J shed 0 bases, with 3 bases lying between them. This CDR3 is built from 12 residues. CDR1 and CDR2 (germline): SNHLY, FYNNEI.

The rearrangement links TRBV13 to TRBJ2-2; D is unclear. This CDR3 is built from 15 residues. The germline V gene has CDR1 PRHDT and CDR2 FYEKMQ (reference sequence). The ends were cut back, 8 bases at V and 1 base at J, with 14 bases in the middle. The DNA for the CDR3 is TGTGCCAGCCGTTGGTCCGTTGTGAACACCGGGGAGCTGTTTTTT. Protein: CASRWSVVNTGELFF.

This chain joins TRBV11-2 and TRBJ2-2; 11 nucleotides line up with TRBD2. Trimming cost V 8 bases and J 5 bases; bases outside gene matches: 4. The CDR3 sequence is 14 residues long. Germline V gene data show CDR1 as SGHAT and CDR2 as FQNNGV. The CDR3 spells CASSGTSGTGELFF. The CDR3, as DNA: TGTGCCAGCTCCGGGACTAGCGGTACCGGGGAGCTGTTTTTT.

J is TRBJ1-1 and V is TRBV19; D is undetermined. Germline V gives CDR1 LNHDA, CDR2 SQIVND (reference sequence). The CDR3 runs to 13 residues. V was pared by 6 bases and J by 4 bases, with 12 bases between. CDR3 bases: TGTGCCAGTAGACAGAGTTTACTCACTGAAGCTTTCTTT. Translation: CASRQSLLTEAFF.

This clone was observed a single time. CDR3 DNA sequence: TGTGCCAGCAGCTCGATCGGGAGGGCCTCACATGAGCAGTTCTTC. This gives the protein CASSSIGRASHEQFF. The chain has TRBV11-2 and TRBJ2-1; 8 bases are a match to TRBD2. J was trimmed by 8 bases and V by 4 bases; bases with no gene match: 10. The CDR3 has 15 amino acids. Germline V lookup: CDR1 SGHAT, CDR2 FQNNGV.

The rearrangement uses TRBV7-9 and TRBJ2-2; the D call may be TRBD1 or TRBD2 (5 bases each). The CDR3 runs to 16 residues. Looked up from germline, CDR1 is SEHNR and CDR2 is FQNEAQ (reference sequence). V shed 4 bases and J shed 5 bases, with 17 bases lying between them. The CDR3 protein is CASSYRPGAETGELFF. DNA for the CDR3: TGTGCCAGCAGCTATCGCCCCGGGGCGGAGACCGGGGAGCTGTTTTTT.

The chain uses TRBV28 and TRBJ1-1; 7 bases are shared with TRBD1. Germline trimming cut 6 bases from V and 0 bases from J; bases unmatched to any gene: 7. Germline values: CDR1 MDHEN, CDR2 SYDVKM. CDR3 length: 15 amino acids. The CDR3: CASSQTGAVNTEAFF. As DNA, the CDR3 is TGTGCCAGCAGCCAAACAGGGGCAGTGAACACTGAAGCTTTCTTT.

The CDR3: CASSSGTEYGYTF. Written as DNA, the CDR3 is TGTGCCAGCAGCTCCGGGACGGAATATGGCTACACCTTC. The rearrangement uses TRBV7-9 and TRBJ1-2; weak D call: TRBD1 (5 bases). Germline V lookup: CDR1 SEHNR, CDR2 FQNEAQ (reference sequence). There are 13 residues in the CDR3. The germline V and J ends were trimmed by 4 bases and 5 bases, with 11 bases remaining between them.

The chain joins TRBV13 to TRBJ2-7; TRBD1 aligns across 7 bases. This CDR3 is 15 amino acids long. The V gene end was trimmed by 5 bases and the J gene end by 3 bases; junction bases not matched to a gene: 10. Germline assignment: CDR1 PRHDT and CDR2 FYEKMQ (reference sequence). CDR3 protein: CASSPQPGQFYEQYF. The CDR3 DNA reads TGTGCCAGCAGCCCCCAACCGGGACAGTTCTACGAGCAGTACTTC.

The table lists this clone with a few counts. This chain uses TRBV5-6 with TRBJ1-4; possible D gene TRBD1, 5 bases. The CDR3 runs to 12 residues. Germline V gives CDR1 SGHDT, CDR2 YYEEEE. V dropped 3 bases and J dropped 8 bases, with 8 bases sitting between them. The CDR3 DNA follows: TGTGCCAGCAGCTATCGGGGGGAAAAACTGTTTTTT. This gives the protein CASSYRGEKLFF.